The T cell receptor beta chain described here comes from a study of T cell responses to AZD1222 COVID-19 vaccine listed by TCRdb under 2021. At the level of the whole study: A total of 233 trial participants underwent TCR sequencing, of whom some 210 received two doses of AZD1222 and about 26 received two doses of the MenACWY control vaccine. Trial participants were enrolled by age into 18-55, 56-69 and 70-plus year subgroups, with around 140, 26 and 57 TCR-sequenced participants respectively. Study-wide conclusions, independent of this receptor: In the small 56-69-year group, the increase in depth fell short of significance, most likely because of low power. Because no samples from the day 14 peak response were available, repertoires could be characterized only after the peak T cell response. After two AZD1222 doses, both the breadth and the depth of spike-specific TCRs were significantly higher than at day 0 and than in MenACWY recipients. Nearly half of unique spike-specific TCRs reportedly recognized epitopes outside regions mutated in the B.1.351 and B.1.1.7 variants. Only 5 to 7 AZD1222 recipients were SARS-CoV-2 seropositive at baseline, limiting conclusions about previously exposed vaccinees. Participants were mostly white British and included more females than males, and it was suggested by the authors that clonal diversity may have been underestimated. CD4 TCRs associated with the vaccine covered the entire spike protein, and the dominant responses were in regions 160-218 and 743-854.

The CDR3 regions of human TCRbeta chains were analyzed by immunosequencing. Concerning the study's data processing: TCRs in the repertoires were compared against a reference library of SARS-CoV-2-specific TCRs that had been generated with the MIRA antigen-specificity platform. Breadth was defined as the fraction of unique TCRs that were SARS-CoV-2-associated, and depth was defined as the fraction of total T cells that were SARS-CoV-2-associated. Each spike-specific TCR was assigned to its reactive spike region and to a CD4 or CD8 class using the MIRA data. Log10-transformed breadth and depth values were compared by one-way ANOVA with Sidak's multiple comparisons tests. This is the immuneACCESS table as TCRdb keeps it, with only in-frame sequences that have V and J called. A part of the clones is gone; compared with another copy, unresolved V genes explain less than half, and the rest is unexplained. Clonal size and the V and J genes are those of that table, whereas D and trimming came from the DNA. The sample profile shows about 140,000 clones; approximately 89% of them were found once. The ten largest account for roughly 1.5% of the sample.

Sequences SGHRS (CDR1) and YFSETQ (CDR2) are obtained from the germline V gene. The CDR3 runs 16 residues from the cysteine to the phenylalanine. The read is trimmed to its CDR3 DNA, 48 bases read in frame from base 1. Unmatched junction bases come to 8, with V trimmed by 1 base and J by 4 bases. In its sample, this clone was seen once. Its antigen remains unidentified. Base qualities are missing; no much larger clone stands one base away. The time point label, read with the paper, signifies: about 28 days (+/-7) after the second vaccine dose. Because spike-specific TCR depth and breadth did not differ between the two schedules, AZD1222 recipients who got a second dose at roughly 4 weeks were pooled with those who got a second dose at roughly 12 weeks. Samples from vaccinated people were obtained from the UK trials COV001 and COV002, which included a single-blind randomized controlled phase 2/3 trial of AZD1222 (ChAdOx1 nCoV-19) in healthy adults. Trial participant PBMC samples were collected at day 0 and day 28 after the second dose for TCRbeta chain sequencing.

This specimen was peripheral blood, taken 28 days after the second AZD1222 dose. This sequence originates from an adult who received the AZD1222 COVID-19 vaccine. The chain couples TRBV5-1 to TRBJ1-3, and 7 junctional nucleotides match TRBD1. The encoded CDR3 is CASSLIGQEIGNTIYF. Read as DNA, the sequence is TGCGCCAGCAGCTTGATCGGACAGGAGATAGGAAACACCATATATTTT. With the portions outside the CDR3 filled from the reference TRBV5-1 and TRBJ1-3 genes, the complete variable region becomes KAGVTQTPRYLIKTRGQQVTLSCSPISGHRSVSWYQQTPGQGLQFLFEYFSETQRNKGNFPGRFSGRQFSNSRSEMNVSTLELGDSALYLCASSLIGQEIGNTIYFGEGSWLTVV.